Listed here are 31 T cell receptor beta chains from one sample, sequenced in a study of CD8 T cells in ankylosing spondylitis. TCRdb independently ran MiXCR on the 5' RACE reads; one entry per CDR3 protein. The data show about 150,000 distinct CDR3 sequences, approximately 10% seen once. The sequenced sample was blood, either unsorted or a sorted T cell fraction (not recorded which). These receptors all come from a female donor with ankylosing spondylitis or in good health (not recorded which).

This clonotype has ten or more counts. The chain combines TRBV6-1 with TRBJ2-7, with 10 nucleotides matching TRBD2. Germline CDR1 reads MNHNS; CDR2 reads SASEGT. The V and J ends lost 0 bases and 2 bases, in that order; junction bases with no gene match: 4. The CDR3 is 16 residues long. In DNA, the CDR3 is TGTGCCAGCAGTGAAGCGCTCAGCGGGAGGGCCTACGAGCAGTACTTC. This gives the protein CASSEALSGRAYEQYF.

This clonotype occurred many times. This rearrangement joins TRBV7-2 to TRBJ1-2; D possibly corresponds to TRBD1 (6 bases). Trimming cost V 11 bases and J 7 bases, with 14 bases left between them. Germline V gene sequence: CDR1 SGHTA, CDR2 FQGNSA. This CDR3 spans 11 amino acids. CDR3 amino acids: CAGGALFGYTF. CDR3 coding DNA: TGTGCCGGGGGGGCGTTATTTGGCTACACCTTC.

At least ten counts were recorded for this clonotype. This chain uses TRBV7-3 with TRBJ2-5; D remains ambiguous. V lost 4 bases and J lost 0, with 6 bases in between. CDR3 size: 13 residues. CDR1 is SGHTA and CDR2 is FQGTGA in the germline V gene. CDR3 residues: CASSSSYQETQYF. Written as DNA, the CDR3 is TGTGCCAGCAGCTCCTCGTACCAAGAGACCCAGTACTTC.

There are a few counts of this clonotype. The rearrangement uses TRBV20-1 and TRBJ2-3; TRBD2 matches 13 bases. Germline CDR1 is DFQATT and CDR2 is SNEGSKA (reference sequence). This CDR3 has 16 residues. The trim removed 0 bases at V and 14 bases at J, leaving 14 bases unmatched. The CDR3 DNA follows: TGCAGTGCTAGAGACGGAGCACAACTAGCGGGGGGGCCCGGGTATTTT. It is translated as CSARDGAQLAGGPGYF.

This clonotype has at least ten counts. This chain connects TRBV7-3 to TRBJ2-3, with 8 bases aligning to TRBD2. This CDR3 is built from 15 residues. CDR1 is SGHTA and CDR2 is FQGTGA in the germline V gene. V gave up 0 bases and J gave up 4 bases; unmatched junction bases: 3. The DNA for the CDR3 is TGTGCCAGCAGCTTAACACGGGGGGGCCCAGATACGCAGTATTTT. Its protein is CASSLTRGGPDTQYF.

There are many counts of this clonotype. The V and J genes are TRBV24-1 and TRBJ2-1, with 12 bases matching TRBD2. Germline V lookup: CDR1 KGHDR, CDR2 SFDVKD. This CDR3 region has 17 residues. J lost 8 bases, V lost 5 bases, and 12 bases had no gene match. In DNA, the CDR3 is TGTGCCACCAGTGGGAGACTAGCGGGGGCTCTTAGGGATGAGCAGTTCTTC. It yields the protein CATSGRLAGALRDEQFF.

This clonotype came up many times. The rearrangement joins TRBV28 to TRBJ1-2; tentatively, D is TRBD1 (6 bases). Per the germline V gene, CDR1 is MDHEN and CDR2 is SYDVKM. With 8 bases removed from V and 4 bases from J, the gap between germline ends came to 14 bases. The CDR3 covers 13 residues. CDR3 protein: CASANRETYGYTF. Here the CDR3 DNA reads TGTGCCAGCGCGAACAGGGAAACCTATGGCTACACCTTC.

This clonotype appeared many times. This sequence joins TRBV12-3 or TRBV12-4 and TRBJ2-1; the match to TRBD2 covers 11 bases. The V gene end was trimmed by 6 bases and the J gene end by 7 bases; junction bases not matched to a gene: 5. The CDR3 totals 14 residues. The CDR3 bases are TGTGCCAGCAGCATAGCGGGGGGGGGAAATGAGCAGTTCTTC. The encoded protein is CASSIAGGGNEQFF.

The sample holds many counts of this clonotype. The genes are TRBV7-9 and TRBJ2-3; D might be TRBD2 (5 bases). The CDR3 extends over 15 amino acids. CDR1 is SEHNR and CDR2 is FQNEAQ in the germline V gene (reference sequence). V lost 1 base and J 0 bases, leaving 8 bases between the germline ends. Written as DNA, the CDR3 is TGTGCCAGCAGCTTAGGTTCGGGGAGCACAGATACGCAGTATTTT. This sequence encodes CASSLGSGSTDTQYF.

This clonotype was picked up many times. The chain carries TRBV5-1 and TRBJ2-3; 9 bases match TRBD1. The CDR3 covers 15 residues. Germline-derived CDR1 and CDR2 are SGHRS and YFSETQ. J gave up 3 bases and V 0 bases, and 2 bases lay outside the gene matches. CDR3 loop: CASSLGTGATDTQYF. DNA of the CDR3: TGCGCCAGCAGCTTGGGGACAGGGGCGACAGATACGCAGTATTTT.

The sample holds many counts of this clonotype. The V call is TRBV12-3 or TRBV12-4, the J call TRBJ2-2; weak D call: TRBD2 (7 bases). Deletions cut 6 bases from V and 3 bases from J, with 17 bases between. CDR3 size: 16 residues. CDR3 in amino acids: CASRSSGGKYTGELFF. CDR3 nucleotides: TGTGCCAGCAGATCGTCGGGGGGCAAATACACCGGGGAGCTGTTTTTT.

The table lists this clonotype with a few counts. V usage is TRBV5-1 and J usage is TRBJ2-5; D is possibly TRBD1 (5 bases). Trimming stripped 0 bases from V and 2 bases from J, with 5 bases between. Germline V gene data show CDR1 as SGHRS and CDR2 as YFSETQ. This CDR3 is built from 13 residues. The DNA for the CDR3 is TGCGCCAGCAGCTTGGGACAGCAAGAGACCCAGTACTTC. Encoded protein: CASSLGQQETQYF.

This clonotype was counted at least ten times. DNA for the CDR3: TGCGCCAGCAGCTTTAGCGGGCCGAGCTCCTACAATGAGCAGTTCTTC. This encodes CASSFSGPSSYNEQFF. This rearrangement joins TRBV5-1 to TRBJ2-1; 7 bases agree with TRBD2. Germline lookup yields CDR1 SGHRS and CDR2 YFSETQ. This CDR3 is 16 amino acids long. V lost 2 bases, J lost 0 bases, and 5 bases stayed unmatched.

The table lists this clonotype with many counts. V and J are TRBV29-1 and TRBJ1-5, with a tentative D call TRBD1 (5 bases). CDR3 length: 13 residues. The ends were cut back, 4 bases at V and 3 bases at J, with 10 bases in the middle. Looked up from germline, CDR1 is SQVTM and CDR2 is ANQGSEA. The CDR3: CSVAGNSNQPQHF. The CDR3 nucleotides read TGCAGCGTTGCAGGGAATTCCAATCAGCCCCAGCATTTT.

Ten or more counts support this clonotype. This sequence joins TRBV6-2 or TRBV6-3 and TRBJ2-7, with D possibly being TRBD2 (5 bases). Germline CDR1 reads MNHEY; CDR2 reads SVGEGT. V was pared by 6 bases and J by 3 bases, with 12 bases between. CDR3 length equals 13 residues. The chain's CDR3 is CASSRNGNYEQYF. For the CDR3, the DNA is TGTGCCAGCAGCCGAAACGGGAACTACGAGCAGTACTTC.

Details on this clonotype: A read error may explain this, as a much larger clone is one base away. DNA for the CDR3: TGTGTCAGTACCTTCCGGGCCCACAATGAGCAGTTCTTC. As protein: CVSTFRAHNEQFF. This chain connects TRBV19 to TRBJ2-1; D call uncertain. Germline values: CDR1 LNHDA, CDR2 SQIVND (reference sequence). This CDR3 has 13 amino acids.

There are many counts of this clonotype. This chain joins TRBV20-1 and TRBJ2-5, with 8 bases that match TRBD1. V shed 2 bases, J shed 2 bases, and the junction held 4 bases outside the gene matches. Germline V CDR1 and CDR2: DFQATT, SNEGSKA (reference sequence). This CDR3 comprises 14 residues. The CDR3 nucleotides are TGCAGTGCTAGACGGGGACAGGATCAAGAGACCCAGTACTTC. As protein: CSARRGQDQETQYF.

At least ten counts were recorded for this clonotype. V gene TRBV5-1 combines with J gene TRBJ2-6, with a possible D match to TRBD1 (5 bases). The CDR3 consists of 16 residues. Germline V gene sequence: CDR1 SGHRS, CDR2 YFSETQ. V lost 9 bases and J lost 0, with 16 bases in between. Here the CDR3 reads CATGTNRISGANVLTF. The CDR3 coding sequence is TGCGCCACGGGTACAAACAGGATCTCTGGGGCCAACGTCCTGACTTTC. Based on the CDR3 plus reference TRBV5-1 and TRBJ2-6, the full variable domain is KAGVTQTPRYLIKTRGQQVTLSCSPISGHRSVSWYQQTPGQGLQFLFEYFSETQRNKGNFPGRFSGRQFSNSRSEMNVSTLELGDSALYLCATGTNRISGANVLTFGAGSRLTVL.

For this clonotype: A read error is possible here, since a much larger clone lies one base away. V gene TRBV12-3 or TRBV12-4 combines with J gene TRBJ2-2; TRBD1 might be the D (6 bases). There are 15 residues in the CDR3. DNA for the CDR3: TGTGCCAGCAGGTTCGGACAGACTAACACCGAGGAGCTGTTTTTT. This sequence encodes CASRFGQTNTEELFF.

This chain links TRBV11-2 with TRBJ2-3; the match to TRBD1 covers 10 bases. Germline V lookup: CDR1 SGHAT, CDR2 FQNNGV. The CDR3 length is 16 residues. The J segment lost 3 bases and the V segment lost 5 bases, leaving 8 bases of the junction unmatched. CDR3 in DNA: TGTGCCAGCAGCCCCTCGGACAGGGGGGGGACAGATACGCAGTATTTT. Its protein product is CASSPSDRGGTDTQYF.

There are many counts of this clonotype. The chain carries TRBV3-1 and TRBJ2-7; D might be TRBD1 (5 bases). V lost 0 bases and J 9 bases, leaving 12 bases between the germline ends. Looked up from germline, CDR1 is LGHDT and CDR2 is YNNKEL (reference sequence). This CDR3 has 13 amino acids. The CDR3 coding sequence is TGTGCCAGCAGCCAAGATTTTGCTAGGGGGCAGTACTTC. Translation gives CASSQDFARGQYF.

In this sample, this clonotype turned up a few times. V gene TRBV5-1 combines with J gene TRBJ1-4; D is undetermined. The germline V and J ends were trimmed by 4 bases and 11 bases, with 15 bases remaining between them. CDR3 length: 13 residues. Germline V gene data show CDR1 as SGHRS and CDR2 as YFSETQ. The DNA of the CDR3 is TGCGCCAGCAGCACCACGGAGGGAGGTAAACTGTTTTTT. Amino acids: CASSTTEGGKLFF.

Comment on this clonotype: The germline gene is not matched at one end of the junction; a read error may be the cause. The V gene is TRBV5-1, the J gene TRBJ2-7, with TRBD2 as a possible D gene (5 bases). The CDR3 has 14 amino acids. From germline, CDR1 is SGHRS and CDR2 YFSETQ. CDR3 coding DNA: TGCGCCCGCAGCTTGGCCGTAACTAGTCGCGAGCAGTACTTC. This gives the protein CARSLAVTSREQYF.

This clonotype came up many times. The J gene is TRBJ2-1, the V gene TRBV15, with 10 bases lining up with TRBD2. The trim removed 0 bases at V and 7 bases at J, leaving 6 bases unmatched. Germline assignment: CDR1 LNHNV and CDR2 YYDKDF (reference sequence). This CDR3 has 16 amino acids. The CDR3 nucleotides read TGTGCCACCAGCAGAGAGTTTCCTAGCGGGAGAAATGAGCAGTTCTTC. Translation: CATSREFPSGRNEQFF.

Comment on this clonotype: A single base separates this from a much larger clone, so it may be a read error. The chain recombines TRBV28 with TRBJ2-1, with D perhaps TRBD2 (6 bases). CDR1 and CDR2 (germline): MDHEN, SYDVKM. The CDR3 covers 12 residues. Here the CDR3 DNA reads TGTGCCAGCAGTTCCAACGGGGGAGAGCCGTTCTTC. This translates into CASSSNGGEPFF.

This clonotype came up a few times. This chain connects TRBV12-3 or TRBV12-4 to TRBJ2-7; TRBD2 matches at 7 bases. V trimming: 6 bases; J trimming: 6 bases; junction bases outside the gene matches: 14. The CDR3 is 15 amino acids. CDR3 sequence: CASSRELASGGEQYF. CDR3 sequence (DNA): TGTGCCAGCAGCAGAGAACTAGCCTCGGGAGGCGAGCAGTACTTC.

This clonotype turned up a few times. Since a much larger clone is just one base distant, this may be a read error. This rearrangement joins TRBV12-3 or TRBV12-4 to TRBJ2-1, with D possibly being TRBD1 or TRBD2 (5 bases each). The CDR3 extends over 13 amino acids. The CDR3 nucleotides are TGTGCCAGCAGTCCCGGGACGCCCAATGAGCAGCTCTTC. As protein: CASSPGTPNEQLF.

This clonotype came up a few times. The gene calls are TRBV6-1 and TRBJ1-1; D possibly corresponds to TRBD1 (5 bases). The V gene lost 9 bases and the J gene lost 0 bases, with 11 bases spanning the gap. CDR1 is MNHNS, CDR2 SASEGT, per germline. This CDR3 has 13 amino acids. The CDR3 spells CASKGTVNTEAFF. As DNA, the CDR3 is TGTGCCAGTAAGGGGACGGTGAACACTGAAGCTTTCTTT.

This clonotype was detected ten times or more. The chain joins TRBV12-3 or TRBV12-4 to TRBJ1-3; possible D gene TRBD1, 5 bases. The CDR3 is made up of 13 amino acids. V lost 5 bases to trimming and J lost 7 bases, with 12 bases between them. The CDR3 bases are TGTGCCAGCAGTCCCCAGGGTTGGAACACCATATATTTT. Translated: CASSPQGWNTIYF.

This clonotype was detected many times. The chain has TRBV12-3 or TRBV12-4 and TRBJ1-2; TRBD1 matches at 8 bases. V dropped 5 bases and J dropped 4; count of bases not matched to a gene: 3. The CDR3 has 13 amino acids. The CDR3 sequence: CASSLTGGYGYTF. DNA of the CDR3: TGTGCCAGCAGTCTCACAGGGGGCTATGGCTACACCTTC.

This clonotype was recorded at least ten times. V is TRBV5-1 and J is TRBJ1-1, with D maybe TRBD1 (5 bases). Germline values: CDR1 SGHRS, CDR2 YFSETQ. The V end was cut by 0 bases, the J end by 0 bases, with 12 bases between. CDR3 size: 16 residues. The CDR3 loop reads CASSLGGGGMNTEAFF. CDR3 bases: TGCGCCAGCAGCTTGGGGGGTGGGGGTATGAACACTGAAGCTTTCTTT.